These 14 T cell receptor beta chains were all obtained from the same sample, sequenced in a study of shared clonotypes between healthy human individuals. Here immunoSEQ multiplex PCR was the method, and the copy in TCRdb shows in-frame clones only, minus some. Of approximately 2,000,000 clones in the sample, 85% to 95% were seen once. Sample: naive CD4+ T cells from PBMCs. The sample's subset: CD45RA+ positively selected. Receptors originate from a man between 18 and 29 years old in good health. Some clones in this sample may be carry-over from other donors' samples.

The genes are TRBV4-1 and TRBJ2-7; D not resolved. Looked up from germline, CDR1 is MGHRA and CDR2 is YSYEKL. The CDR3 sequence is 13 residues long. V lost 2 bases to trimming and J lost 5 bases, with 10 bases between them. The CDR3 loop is CASSQILDDEQYF. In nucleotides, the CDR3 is TGCGCCAGCAGCCAAATACTGGATGACGAGCAGTACTTC.

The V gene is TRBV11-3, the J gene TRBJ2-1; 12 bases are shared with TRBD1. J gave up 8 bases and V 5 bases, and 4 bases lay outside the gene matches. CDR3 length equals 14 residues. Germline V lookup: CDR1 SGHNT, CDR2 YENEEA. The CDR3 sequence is CASSLGQGADEQFF. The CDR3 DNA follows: TGTGCCAGCAGCCTGGGACAGGGGGCCGATGAGCAGTTCTTC.

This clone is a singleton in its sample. CDR3: CASSLGFRLGDGYTF. The CDR3, as DNA: TGTGCCAGCAGCCTTGGGTTCCGGCTAGGGGATGGCTACACCTTC. The chain joins TRBV7-9 to TRBJ1-2, with a weak D call TRBD1 (5 bases). The CDR3 sequence is 15 residues long. The germline gives CDR1 SEHNR, CDR2 FQNEAQ (reference sequence). V lost 5 bases to trimming and J lost 6 bases, with 19 bases between them.

Written as DNA, the CDR3 is TGTGCCAGCAGTCCAGGGAGAGGAAACACCATATATTTT. Translation gives CASSPGRGNTIYF. V usage is TRBV6-1 and J usage is TRBJ1-3; weak D call: TRBD1 (5 bases). The CDR3 totals 13 residues. The germline V and J ends were trimmed by 5 bases and 4 bases, with 9 bases remaining between them. CDR1 MNHNS and CDR2 SASEGT come from the germline V gene.

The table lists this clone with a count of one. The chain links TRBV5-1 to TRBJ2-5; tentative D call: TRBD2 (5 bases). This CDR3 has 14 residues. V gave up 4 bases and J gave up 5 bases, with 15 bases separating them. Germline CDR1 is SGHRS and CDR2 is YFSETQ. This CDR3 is CASSRVQRGETQYF. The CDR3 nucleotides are TGCGCCAGCAGCAGGGTGCAGCGCGGGGAGACCCAGTACTTC.

CDR3 bases: TGTGCCAGCAGCCCGGCCGGCGGGTCCCCGAACACCGGGGAGCTGTTTTTT. It encodes CASSPAGGSPNTGELFF. J is TRBJ2-2 and V is TRBV5-4, with D possibly being TRBD2 (5 bases). Trimming pared 4 bases from V and 0 bases from J, leaving 16 bases between. Germline V gives CDR1 SGHNT, CDR2 YYREEE (reference sequence). The CDR3 covers 17 residues. Combining the CDR3 with reference TRBV5-4 and TRBJ2-2 gives the whole variable domain ETGVTQSPTHLIKTRGQQVTLRCSSQSGHNTVSWYQQALGQGPQFIFQYYREEENGRGNFPPRFSGLQFPNYSSELNVNALELDDSALYLCASSPAGGSPNTGELFFGEGSRLTVL.

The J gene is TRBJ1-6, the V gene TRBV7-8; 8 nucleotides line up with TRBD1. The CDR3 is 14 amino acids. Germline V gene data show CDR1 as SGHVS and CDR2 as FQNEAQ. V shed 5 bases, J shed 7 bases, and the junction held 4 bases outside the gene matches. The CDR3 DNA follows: TGTGCCAGCAGCGGCAGACAGGGGAATTCACCCCTCCACTTT. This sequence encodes CASSGRQGNSPLHF.

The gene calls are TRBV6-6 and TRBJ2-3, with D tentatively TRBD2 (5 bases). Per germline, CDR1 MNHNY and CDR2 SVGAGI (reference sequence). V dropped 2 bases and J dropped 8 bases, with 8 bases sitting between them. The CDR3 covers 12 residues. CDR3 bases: TGTGCCAGCAGTTACGTCGAGGGTACGCAGTATTTT. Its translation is CASSYVEGTQYF.

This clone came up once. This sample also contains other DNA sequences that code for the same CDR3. As DNA, the CDR3 is TGTGCCAGCAGCGTCGACGCTGGAGAGACCCAGTACTTC. Amino acid sequence: CASSVDAGETQYF. This chain connects TRBV9 to TRBJ2-5; D gene unclear. The CDR3 is 13 residues long. Germline V lookup: CDR1 SGDLS, CDR2 YYNGEE. The V gene lost 2 bases and the J gene lost 4 bases, with 9 bases spanning the gap.

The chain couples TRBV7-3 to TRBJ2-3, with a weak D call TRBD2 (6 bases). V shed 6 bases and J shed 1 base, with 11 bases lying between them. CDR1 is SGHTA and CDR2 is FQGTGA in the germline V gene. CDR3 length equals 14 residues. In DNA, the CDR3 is TGTGCCAGCAGGCCCCAGCGGGGCACAGATACGCAGTATTTT. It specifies CASRPQRGTDTQYF. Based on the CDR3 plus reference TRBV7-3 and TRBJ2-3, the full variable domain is GAGVSQTPSNKVTEKGKYVELRCDPISGHTALYWYRQSLGQGPEFLIYFQGTGAADDSGLPNDRFFAVRPEGSVSTLKIQRTERGDSAVYLCASRPQRGTDTQYFGPGTRLTVL.

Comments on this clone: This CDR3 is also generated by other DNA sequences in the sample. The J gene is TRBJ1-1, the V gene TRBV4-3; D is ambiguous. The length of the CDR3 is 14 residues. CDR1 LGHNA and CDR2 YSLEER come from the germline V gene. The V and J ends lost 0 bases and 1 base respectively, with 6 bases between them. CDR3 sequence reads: CASSQDGRNTEAFF. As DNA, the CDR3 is TGCGCCAGCAGCCAAGATGGCAGGAACACTGAAGCTTTCTTT.

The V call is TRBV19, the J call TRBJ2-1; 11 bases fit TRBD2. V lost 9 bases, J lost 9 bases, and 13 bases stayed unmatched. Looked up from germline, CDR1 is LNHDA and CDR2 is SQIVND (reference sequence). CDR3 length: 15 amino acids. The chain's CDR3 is CASTTALAGVAEQFF. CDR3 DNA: TGTGCCAGCACCACAGCACTAGCGGGAGTAGCTGAGCAGTTCTTC. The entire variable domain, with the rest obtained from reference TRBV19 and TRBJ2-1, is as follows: DGGITQSPKYLFRKEGQNVTLSCEQNLNHDAMYWYRQDPGQGLRLIYYSQIVNDFQKGDIAEGYSVSREKKESFPLTVTSAQKNPTAFYLCASTTALAGVAEQFFGPGTRLTVL.

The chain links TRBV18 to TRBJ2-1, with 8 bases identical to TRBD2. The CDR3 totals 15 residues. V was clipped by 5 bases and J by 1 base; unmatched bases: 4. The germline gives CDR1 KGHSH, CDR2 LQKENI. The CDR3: CASSATSGSYNEQFF. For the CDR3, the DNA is TGTGCCAGCTCAGCCACTAGCGGTTCCTACAATGAGCAGTTCTTC.

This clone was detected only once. CDR3 region: CASSRQGGLNEQFF. The CDR3 coding sequence is TGTGCCAGCAGCCGCCAAGGAGGGCTCAATGAGCAGTTCTTC. The rearrangement links TRBV7-9 to TRBJ2-1; TRBD2 might be the D (6 bases). V was clipped by 5 bases and J by 6 bases, with 14 bases between them. Germline lookup yields CDR1 SEHNR and CDR2 FQNEAQ (reference sequence). There are 14 residues in the CDR3. Looking up the rest from reference TRBV7-9 and TRBJ2-1 gives the full variable domain: DTGVSQNPRHKITKRGQNVTFRCDPISEHNRLYWYRQTLGQGPEFLTYFQNEAQLEKSRLLSDRFSAERPKGSFSTLEIQRTEQGDSAMYLCASSRQGGLNEQFFGPGTRLTVL.